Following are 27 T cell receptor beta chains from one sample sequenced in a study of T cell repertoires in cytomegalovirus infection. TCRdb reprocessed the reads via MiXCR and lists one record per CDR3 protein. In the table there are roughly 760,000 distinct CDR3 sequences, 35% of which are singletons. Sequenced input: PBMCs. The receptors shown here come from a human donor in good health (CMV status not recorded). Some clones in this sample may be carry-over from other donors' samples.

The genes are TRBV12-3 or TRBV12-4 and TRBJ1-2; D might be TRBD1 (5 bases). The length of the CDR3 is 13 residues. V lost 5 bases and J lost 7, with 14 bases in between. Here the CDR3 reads CASSPSGISGYTF. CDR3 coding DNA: TGTGCCAGCAGTCCATCAGGGATCTCTGGCTACACCTTC.

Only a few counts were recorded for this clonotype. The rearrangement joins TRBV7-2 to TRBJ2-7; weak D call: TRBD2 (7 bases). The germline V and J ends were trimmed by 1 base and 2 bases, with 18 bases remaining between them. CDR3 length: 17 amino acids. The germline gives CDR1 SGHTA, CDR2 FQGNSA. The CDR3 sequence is CASSLGAAGHHAYEQYF. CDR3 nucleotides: TGTGCCAGCAGCTTAGGAGCAGCGGGACACCATGCCTACGAGCAGTACTTC.

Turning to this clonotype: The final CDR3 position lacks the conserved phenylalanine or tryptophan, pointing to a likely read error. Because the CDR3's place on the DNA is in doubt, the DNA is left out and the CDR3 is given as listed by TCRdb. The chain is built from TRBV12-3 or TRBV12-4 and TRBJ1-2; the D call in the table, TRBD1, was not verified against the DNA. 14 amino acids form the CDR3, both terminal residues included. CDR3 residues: CASTLLRGGPGYNL.

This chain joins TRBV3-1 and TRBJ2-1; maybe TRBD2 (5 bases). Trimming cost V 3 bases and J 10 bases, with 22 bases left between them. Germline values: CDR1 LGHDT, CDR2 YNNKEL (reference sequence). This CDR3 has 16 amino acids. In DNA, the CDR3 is TGTGCCAGCAGCCACTCCCGACCGGGTAGCGTGGGGGAGCAGTTCTTC. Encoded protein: CASSHSRPGSVGEQFF.

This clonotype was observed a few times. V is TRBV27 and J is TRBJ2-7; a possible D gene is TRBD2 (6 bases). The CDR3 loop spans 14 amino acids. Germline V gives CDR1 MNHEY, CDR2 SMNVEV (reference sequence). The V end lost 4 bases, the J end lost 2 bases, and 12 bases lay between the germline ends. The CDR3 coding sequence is TGTGCCAGCAGTTGGGCGGGATCGGCCTACGAGCAGTACTTC. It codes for CASSWAGSAYEQYF.

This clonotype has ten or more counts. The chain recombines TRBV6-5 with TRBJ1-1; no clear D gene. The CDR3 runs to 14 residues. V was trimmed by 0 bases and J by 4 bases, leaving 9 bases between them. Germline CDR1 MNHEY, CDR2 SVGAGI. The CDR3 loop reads CASSYSFGRTEAFF. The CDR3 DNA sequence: TGTGCCAGCAGTTACTCGTTCGGTCGCACTGAAGCTTTCTTT.

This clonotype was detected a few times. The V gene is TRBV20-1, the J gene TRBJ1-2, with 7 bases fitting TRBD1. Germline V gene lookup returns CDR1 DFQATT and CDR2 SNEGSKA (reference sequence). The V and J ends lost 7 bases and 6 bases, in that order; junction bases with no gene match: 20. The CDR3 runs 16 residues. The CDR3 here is CSVLVKTGRAMDGYTF. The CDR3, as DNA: TGCAGTGTACTTGTTAAGACAGGGCGGGCCATGGATGGCTACACCTTC.

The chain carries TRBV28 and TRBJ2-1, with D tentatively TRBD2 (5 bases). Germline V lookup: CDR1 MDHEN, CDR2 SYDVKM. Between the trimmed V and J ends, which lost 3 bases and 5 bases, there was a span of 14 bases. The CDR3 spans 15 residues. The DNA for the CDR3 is TGTGCCAGCAGTTTCGGGGTCGGCCCTAACAATGAGCAGTTCTTC. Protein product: CASSFGVGPNNEQFF.

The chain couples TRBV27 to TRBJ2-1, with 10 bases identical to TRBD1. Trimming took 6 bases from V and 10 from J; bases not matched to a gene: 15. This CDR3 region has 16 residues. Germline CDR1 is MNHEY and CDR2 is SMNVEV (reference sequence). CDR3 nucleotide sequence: TGTGCCAGCAGCCCTTCCGGGACAGGGGAGAGGCGCGAGCAGTTCTTC. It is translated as CASSPSGTGERREQFF.

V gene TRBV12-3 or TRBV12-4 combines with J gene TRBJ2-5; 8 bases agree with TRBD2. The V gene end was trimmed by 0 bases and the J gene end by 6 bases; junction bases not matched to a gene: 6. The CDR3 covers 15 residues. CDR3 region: CASSLARGAEKTQYF. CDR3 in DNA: TGTGCCAGCAGTTTAGCGCGGGGGGCTGAAAAGACCCAGTACTTC.

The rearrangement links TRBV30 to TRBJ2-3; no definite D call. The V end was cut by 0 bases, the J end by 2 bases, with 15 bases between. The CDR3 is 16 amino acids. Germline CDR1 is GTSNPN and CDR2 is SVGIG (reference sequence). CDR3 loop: CAWSVPLETYTDTQYF. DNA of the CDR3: TGTGCCTGGAGTGTACCGCTAGAGACCTACACAGATACGCAGTATTTT.

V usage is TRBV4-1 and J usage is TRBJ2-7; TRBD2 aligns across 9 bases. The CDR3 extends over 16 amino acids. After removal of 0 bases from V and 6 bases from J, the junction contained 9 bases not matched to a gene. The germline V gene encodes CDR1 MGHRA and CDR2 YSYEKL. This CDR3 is CASSQDTPSGVVEQYF. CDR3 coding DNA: TGCGCCAGCAGCCAAGATACGCCTAGCGGGGTCGTCGAGCAGTACTTC.

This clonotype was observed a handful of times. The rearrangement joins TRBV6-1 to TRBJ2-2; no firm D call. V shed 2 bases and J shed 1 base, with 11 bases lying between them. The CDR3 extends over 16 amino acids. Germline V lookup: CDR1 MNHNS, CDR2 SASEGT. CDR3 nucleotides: TGTGCCAGCAGTGAAACGGGCACAGTGAACACCGGGGAGCTGTTTTTT. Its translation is CASSETGTVNTGELFF.

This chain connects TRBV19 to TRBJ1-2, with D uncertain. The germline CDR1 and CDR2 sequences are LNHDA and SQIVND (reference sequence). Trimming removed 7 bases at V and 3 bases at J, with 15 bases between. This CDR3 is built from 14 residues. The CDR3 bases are TGTGCCAGTACCAAAGCCCCATTGGACTATGGCTACACCTTC. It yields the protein CASTKAPLDYGYTF.

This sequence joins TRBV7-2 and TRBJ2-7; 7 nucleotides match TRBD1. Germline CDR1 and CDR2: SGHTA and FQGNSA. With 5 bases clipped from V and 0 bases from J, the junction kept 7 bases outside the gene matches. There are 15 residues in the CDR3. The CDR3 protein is CASSPWTGASYEQYF. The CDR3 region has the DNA TGTGCCAGCAGCCCTTGGACAGGAGCCTCCTACGAGCAGTACTTC. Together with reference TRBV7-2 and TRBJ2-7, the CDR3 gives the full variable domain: GAGVSQSPSNKVTEKGKDVELRCDPISGHTALYWYRQSLGQGLEFLIYFQGNSAPDKSGLPSDRFSAERTGGSVSTLTIQRTQQEDSAVYLCASSPWTGASYEQYFGPGTRLTVT.

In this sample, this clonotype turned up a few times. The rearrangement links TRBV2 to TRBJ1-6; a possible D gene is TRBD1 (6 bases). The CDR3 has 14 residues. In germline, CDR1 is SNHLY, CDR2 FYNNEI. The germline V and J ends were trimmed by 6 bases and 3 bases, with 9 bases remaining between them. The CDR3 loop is CASRPQGYNSPLHF. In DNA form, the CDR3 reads TGTGCCAGCAGGCCACAGGGCTATAATTCACCCCTCCACTTT.

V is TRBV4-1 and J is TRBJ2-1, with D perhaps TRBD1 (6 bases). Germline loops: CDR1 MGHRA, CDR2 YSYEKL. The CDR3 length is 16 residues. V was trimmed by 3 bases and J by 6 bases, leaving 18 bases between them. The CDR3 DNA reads TGCGCCAGCAGCCAGGCCGGGACACTGATGGTCAATGAGCAGTTCTTC. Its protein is CASSQAGTLMVNEQFF.

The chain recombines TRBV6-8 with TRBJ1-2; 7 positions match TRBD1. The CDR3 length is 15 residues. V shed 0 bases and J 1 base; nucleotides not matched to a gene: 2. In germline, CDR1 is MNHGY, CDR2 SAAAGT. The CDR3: CASSYSTGINYGYTF. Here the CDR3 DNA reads TGTGCCAGCAGTTACTCGACAGGGATTAACTATGGCTACACCTTC.

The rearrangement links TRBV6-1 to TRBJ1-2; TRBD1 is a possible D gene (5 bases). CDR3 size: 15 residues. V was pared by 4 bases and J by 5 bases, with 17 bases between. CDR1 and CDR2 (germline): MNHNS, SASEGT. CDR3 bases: TGTGCCAGCAGTGCGGTGGGACGAAGCAATTATGGCTACACCTTC. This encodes CASSAVGRSNYGYTF.

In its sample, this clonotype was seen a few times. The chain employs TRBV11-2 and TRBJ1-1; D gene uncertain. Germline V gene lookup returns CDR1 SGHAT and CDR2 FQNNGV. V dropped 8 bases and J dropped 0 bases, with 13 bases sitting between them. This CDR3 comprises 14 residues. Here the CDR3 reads CASHHRPMNTEAFF. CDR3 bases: TGTGCCAGCCATCACAGACCCATGAACACTGAAGCTTTCTTT.

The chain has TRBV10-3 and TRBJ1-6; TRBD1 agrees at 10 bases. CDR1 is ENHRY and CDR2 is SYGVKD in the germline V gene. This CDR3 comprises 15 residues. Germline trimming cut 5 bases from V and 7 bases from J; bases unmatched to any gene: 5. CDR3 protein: CAISKTGGDNSPLHF. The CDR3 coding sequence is TGTGCCATCAGTAAGACAGGGGGCGACAATTCACCCCTCCACTTT.

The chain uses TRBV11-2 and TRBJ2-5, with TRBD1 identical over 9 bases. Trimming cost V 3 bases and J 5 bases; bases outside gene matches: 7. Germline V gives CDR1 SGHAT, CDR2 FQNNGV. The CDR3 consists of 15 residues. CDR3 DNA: TGTGCCAGCAGCTTTACCGGGACAGGGTGGGAGACCCAGTACTTC. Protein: CASSFTGTGWETQYF.

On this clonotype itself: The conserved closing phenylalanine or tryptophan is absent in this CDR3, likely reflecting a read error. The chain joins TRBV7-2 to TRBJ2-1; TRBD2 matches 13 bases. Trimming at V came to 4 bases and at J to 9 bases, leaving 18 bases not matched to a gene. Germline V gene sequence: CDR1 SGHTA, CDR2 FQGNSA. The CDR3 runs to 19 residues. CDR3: CASSSRAGPRTSGGREQFL. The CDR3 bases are TGTGCCAGCAGCTCGAGAGCCGGACCTCGGACTAGCGGGGGACGTGAGCAGTTCCTC.

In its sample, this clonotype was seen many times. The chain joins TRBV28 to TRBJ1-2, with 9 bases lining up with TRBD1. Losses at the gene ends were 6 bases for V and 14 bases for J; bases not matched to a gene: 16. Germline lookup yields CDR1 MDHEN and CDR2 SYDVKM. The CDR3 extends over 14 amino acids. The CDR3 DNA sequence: TGTGCCAGCAGCTTAACATCAACAGGGGGCATCATGACCTTC. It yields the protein CASSLTSTGGIMTF.

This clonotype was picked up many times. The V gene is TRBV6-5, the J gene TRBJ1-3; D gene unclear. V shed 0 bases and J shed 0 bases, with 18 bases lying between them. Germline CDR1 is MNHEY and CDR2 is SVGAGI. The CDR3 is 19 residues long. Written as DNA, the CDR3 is TGTGCCAGCAGTTACTCGGGCCTTTTTTCTCTGAGCTCTGGAAACACCATATATTTT. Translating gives CASSYSGLFSLSSGNTIYF.

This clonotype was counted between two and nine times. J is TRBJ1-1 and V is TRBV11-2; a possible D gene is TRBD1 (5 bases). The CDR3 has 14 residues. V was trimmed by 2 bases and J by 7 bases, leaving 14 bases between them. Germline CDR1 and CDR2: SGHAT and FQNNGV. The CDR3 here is CASSLPDTRGEAFF. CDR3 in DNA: TGTGCCAGCAGCTTACCTGACACGAGGGGTGAAGCTTTCTTT.

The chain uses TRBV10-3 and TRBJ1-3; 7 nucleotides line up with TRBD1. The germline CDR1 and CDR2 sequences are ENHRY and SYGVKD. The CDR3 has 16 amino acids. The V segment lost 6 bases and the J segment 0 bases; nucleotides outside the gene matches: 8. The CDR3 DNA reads TGTGCCATCAGGAGACAGGGCCCCATCTCTGGAAACACCATATATTTT. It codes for CAIRRQGPISGNTIYF.